These T cell receptor beta chains were read from a single sample in a study of OX40 agonist ivuxolimab in advanced cancers. Only in-frame clones appear in the TCRdb table, and some are missing; sequencing was by immunoSEQ multiplex PCR. The sample shows around 69,000 clones, 80% to 90% of them seen only once. The sample was CD4+ or CD8+ T cells sorted from blood, taken in a trial of the OX40 agonist ivuxolimab. The origin of the receptors is an adult with an advanced solid tumor such as melanoma, head and neck, liver or kidney cancer. The CDR3 runs from the conserved cysteine through the conserved F or W. D genes are given only for firm matches. The size entry is marked missing in some rows and otherwise reads once, few, many or a size class.

j_call d_call clone_size v_call cdr3_nt cdr3_aa
TRBJ2-5 NA NA TRBV7-2 TGTGCCAGCAGACCCCCCGGCGGGACCCAGTACTTC CASRPPGGTQYF
TRBJ2-7 NA NA TRBV18 TGTGCCAGCTCACCACCGGGTCTCTACGAGCAGTACTTC CASSPPGLYEQYF
TRBJ2-7 NA NA TRBV11-2 TGTGCCAGCAGCCTACAGGGTTCCTACGAGCAGTACTTC CASSLQGSYEQYF
TRBJ1-1 TRBD1 NA TRBV19 TGTGCCAGTAGCCCGCTACAGGGGTCGAACACTGAAGCTTTCTTT CASSPLQGSNTEAFF
TRBJ1-2 NA NA TRBV27 TGTGCCAGCAGTTTAGCGGCAGGGACCGGCTATGGCTACACCTTC CASSLAAGTGYGYTF
TRBJ1-6 TRBD1 NA TRBV5-8 TGTGCCAGCAGCTTGGGACAGGGGTCACCCCTCCACTTT CASSLGQGSPLHF
TRBJ2-7 TRBD2 NA TRBV18 TGTGCCAGCTCTCCAGCGGGGGGCCCCTCCTACGAGCAGTACTTC CASSPAGGPSYEQYF
TRBJ1-1 TRBD1 NA TRBV5-1 TGCGCCAGCAGCTTAGGACAGGGGGCCTGGGGTGAAGCTTTCTTT CASSLGQGAWGEAFF
TRBJ1-1 NA NA TRBV11-2 TGTGCCAGCAGCGGTCGACCTCCTGAAGCTTTCTTT CASSGRPPEAFF
TRBJ1-5 NA NA TRBV28 TGTGCCAGCAGAAAAACAGGGAGGGGGAGCAATCAGCCCCAGCATTTT CASRKTGRGSNQPQHF
TRBJ2-7 NA NA TRBV5-1 TGCGCCAGCAGCCCCAGCTCCTACGAGCAGTACTTC CASSPSSYEQYF
TRBJ1-2 NA NA TRBV5-6 TGTGCCAGCAGCTTGAGCGGGACCGAATATGGCTACACCTTC CASSLSGTEYGYTF
TRBJ2-1 NA few TRBV9 TGTGCCAGCAGCGTAGTTGGTGGGGGGGCTCATGAGCAGTTCTTC CASSVVGGGAHEQFF
TRBJ2-2 TRBD2 once TRBV11-3 TGTGCCAGCAGTCGTAGCGGGGGGACCACCGGGGAGCTGTTTTTT CASSRSGGTTGELFF
TRBJ1-4 NA NA TRBV28 TGTGCCAGCGGACGGGACACCTTAGAAAAACTGTTTTTT CASGRDTLEKLFF
TRBJ1-1 NA NA TRBV4-1 TGCGCCAGCAGCCAAGATGGGAGGGTCAGAGACCACACTGAAGCTTTCTTT CASSQDGRVRDHTEAFF
TRBJ2-7 NA NA TRBV9 TGTGCCAGCAGCTATGGGGATGGGACCGAGCAGTACTTC CASSYGDGTEQYF
TRBJ1-2 NA NA TRBV10-3 TGTGCCATCAGTGACGAAGGATATGGCTACACCTTC CAISDEGYGYTF
TRBJ2-3 NA NA TRBV11-2 TGTGCCAGCAGCTTGGGACGGGGATTTGGGGGATATACGCAGTATTTT CASSLGRGFGGYTQYF
TRBJ1-1 TRBD1 NA TRBV5-6 TGTGCCAGCAGCGGGGGACAGTCTGAAGCTTTCTTT CASSGGQSEAFF
TRBJ2-5 TRBD1 once TRBV7-9 TGTGCCAGCAGCTTACCCCCCGACAGGGGATCAGAGACCCAGTACTTC CASSLPPDRGSETQYF
TRBJ1-2 NA NA TRBV7-6 TGTGCCAGCAGCCCGGACAGAAACTATGGCTACACCTTC CASSPDRNYGYTF
TRBJ1-1 NA NA TRBV30 TGTGCCTGGAGTGTAGGAGCTGAAGCTTTCTTT CAWSVGAEAFF
TRBJ2-1 NA NA TRBV29-1 TGCAGCGTTGAACAGGGTGGGAGAGAGCAGTTCTTC CSVEQGGREQFF
TRBJ2-7 NA NA TRBV6-6 TGTGCCACCCTATCCGGACAGCGTTACGAGCAGTACTTC CATLSGQRYEQYF
TRBJ1-2 TRBD1 NA TRBV7-9 TGTGCCAGCACGCTCTTCGGGACAGGGGACGACTATGGCTACACCTTC CASTLFGTGDDYGYTF
TRBJ1-2 NA NA TRBV5-1 TGCGCCAGCACCCCCCCAGCAGGCTATGGCTACACCTTC CASTPPAGYGYTF
TRBJ2-1 TRBD2 NA TRBV10-1 TGCGCCAGCAGTGAACGACTAGCGGGGCCCTACAATGAGCAGTTCTTC CASSERLAGPYNEQFF
TRBJ1-3 NA NA TRBV5-5 TGTGCCAGCAGCTTAGACAGCGTCTCTGGAAACACCATATATTTT CASSLDSVSGNTIYF
TRBJ2-3 NA once TRBV29-1 TGCAGCGTTGCCGGGACCGAGGGGAGCACAGATACGCAGTATTTT CSVAGTEGSTDTQYF
TRBJ1-6 TRBD1 once TRBV7-3 TGTGCCAGCAGCAGGGACAGCCAATATAATTCACCCCTCCACTTT CASSRDSQYNSPLHF
TRBJ1-6 NA NA TRBV19 TGTGCCAGTAGGGGTCAAGGCTATAATTCACCCCTCCACTTT CASRGQGYNSPLHF
TRBJ2-1 NA NA TRBV7-3 TGTGCCAGCAGCGTTACCCCCACCTACAATGAGCAGTTCTTC CASSVTPTYNEQFF
TRBJ1-2 NA NA TRBV7-7 TGTGCTAGCCCAGCGGGGGGCGCGGGGGGCTACACCTTC CASPAGGAGGYTF
TRBJ1-2 NA NA TRBV9 TGTGCCAGCAGCGTAGGCCAGGCCCTCTATGGCTACACCTTC CASSVGQALYGYTF
TRBJ2-7 TRBD2 NA TRBV6-1 TGTGCCAGCAGCTCCGGGACTAGCCCTTTCGAGCAGTACTTC CASSSGTSPFEQYF
TRBJ2-5 TRBD2 NA TRBV2 TGTGCCAGCACCCCGGGGGGTTTGGAGACCCAGTACTTC CASTPGGLETQYF
TRBJ1-2 NA NA TRBV2 TGTGCCAGCAGTGAAGGTGGGGGTAAGGGCTACACCTTC CASSEGGGKGYTF
TRBJ1-1 NA few TRBV18 TGTGCCAGCTCACCAAGGGGGGACACTGAAGCTTTCTTT CASSPRGDTEAFF
TRBJ1-5 NA NA TRBV7-3 TGTGCCAGCAGCTTAAATTCGAATCAGCCCCAGCATTTT CASSLNSNQPQHF
TRBJ2-5 TRBD1 NA TRBV2 TGTGCCAGCAGGTTAGGGACAGCCCAAGAGACCCAGTACTTC CASRLGTAQETQYF
TRBJ2-2 TRBD2 NA TRBV5-5 TGTGCCAGCAGCCATAGCGGGGGGGCACCCGGGGAGCTGTTTTTT CASSHSGGAPGELFF
TRBJ1-3 NA NA TRBV28 TGTGCCAGCAGTTTAAGTCGCCACTCTGGAAACACCATATATTTT CASSLSRHSGNTIYF
TRBJ2-5 NA NA TRBV7-9 TGTGCCAGCAGCTCTAACAGGCAACTGGGAGAGACCCAGTACTTC CASSSNRQLGETQYF
TRBJ2-2 NA NA TRBV28 TGTGCCAGCAGTTTATCGGAAGAGAACACCGGGGAGCTGTTTTTT CASSLSEENTGELFF
TRBJ2-1 TRBD1 NA TRBV4-2 TGTGCCAGCAGCCAATCCGGGACAGGGGGCGGCTACAATGAGCAGTTCTTC CASSQSGTGGGYNEQFF
TRBJ1-2 NA NA TRBV19 TGTGCCAGTACCCCTCTTTTTGCAGGGACTAACTATGGCTACACCTTC CASTPLFAGTNYGYTF
TRBJ2-1 TRBD2 NA TRBV2 TGTGCCAGCAGGGACGAAGGTGCGGGGGTTGTGAATGAGCAGTTCTTC CASRDEGAGVVNEQFF
TRBJ2-2 TRBD2 NA TRBV6-1 TGTGCCAGCAGTGGCCTAGCGGGAGTGAACACCGGGGAGCTGTTTTTT CASSGLAGVNTGELFF
TRBJ2-4 NA many TRBV28 TGTGCCAGCAGTTTGGGCGGAGAACCGCTAGCCAAAAACATTCAGTACTTC CASSLGGEPLAKNIQYF
TRBJ1-2 NA NA TRBV4-2 TGTGCCAGCAGCCGAGGTGGGGGGGAAGGGCGTACTAACTATGGCTACACCTTC CASSRGGGEGRTNYGYTF
TRBJ1-3 NA NA TRBV11-3 TGTGCCAGCAGCCCTACCTTGGGGCCTAGTTCGGGCACCATATATTTT CASSPTLGPSSGTIYF
TRBJ2-7 TRBD1 NA TRBV7-9 TGTGCCAGCAGCTTCCCCCCGGGACAGGGAAGGGCCGAGCAGTACTTC CASSFPPGQGRAEQYF
TRBJ1-1 NA once TRBV2 TGTGCCAGCTATGAGGGGAACACTGAAGCTTTCTTT CASYEGNTEAFF
TRBJ2-7 TRBD2 NA TRBV10-3 TGTGCCATCAGCGGTAGCGGGGGGGACCACGAGCAGTACTTC CAISGSGGDHEQYF
TRBJ1-6 NA NA TRBV10-3 TGTGCCATCAGTGTGCTGGGGAATTCACCCCTCCACTTT CAISVLGNSPLHF
TRBJ2-3 TRBD2 NA TRBV5-1 TGCGCCAGCAGCTTACAGGCTAGCGGGGGAACAGATACGCAGTATTTT CASSLQASGGTDTQYF
TRBJ2-7 NA NA TRBV2 TGTGCCAGCAGGATGTCCGGGGGTTCCTACGAGCAGTACTTC CASRMSGGSYEQYF